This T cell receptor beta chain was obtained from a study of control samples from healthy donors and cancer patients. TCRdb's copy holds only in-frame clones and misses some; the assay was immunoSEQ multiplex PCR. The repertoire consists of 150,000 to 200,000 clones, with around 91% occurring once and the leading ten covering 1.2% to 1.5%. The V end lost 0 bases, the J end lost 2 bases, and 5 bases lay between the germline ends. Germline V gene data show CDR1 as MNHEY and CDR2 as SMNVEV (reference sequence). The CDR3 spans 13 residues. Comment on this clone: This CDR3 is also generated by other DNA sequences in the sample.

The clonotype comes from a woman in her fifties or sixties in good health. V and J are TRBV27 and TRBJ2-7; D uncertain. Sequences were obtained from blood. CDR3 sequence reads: CASSLSSAYEQYF. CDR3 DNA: TGTGCCAGCAGTTTATCGAGCGCCTACGAGCAGTACTTC.